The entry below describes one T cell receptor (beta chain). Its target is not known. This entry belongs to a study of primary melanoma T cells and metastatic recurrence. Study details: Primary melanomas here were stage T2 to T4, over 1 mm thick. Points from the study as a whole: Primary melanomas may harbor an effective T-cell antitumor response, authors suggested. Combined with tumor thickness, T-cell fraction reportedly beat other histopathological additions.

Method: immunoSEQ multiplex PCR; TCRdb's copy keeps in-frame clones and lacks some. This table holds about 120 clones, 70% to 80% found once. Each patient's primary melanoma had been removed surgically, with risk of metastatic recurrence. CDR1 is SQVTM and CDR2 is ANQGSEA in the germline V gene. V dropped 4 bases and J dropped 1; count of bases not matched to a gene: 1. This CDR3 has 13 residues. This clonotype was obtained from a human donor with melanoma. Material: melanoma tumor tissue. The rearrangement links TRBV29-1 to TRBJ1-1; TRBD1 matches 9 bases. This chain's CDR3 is CSVATGGNTEAFF. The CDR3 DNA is TGCAGCGTTGCGACAGGGGGGAACACTGAAGCTTTCTTT.